This TCR beta chain was sequenced during a study of neoadjuvant nivolumab and ipilimumab in lung cancer. Study-level findings and limits: Only two of four nivolumab-treated tumors gained richness and clonality by surgery. Resected-tumor TCR richness correlated positively with pretherapy blood richness.

As concerns this clone: Its specificity is unknown.

CDR1 is MNHNS, CDR2 SASEGT, per germline. CDR3 length: 15 residues. V was trimmed by 5 bases and J by 2 bases, leaving 16 bases between them. Profiling relied on immunoSEQ multiplex PCR, and the TCRdb table lists in-frame clones only, not all of them. The sample contains over 15,000 clones, more than 70% of which appear only once. Sequencing was performed on tumor tissue, taken after neoadjuvant nivolumab, alone or with ipilimumab, at or shortly before surgery. This chain links TRBV6-1 with TRBJ2-7; tentatively, D is TRBD1 or TRBD2 (7 bases each). This receptor was obtained from an adult with non-small cell lung cancer. CDR3 in amino acids: CASSLTGTNAYEQYF. DNA of the CDR3: TGTGCCAGCAGTTTGACAGGGACTAATGCCTACGAGCAGTACTTC.